The 27 T cell receptor beta chains below come from one sample, sequenced in a study of blood T cells in healthy people across ages. PCR was performed a second time for roughly 7 to 12 cycles using a sample-barcoded 5' primer and a J-beta primer mix. One entry per CDR3 protein results from TCRdb running MiXCR on the 5' RACE reads. The data hold about 1,500,000 distinct CDR3 sequences, with 28% observed a single time. The specimen was blood. The source is a woman aged 25-40 years in good health.

As concerns this clonotype: Germline and junction disagree at one end, which may indicate a read error. The chain combines TRBV7-2 with TRBJ2-3; D possibly matches TRBD1 or TRBD2 (5 bases each). The CDR3 extends over 15 amino acids. Per germline, CDR1 SGHTA and CDR2 FQGNSA. CDR3 DNA: TGTGCCAGCAGGCCGCCGGGACCCTCCACAGATGCGCAGTATTTT. Protein: CASRPPGPSTDAQYF. Together with reference TRBV7-2 and TRBJ2-3, the CDR3 gives the full variable domain: GAGVSQSPSNKVTEKGKDVELRCDPISGHTALYWYRQSLGQGLEFLIYFQGNSAPDKSGLPSDRFSAERTGGSVSTLTIQRTQQEDSAVYLCASRPPGPSTDAQYFGPGTRLTVL.

This clonotype appeared a few times. The V and J genes are TRBV12-3 or TRBV12-4 and TRBJ2-1; 7 nucleotides line up with TRBD2. This CDR3 has 15 amino acids. Trimming cost V 3 bases and J 8 bases; bases outside gene matches: 10. The CDR3 is CASSLGPSGGDEQFF. CDR3 nucleotides: TGTGCCAGCAGTTTGGGTCCTAGCGGTGGGGATGAGCAGTTCTTC.

The chain links TRBV19 to TRBJ2-1; 7 positions match TRBD1. This CDR3 spans 15 amino acids. Germline CDR1 is LNHDA and CDR2 is SQIVND (reference sequence). Unmatched junction bases numbered 13, after V lost 6 bases and J lost 8 bases. The CDR3 loop reads CASRIDMTGTDEQFF. In nucleotides, the CDR3 is TGTGCCAGTAGAATCGACATGACAGGGACAGATGAGCAGTTCTTC.

In its sample, this clonotype was seen a few times. The chain combines TRBV20-1 with TRBJ2-3; 7 bases line up with TRBD2. Germline trimming cut 0 bases from V and 4 bases from J; bases unmatched to any gene: 7. The CDR3 loop spans 15 amino acids. Per the germline V gene, CDR1 is DFQATT and CDR2 is SNEGSKA (reference sequence). The CDR3 nucleotides read TGCAGTGCTAGAGATGGGACTACTACGGCAGATACGCAGTATTTT. This sequence encodes CSARDGTTTADTQYF.

There are many counts of this clonotype. V usage is TRBV5-6 and J usage is TRBJ2-5, with 9 bases lining up with TRBD1. Germline loops: CDR1 SGHDT, CDR2 YYEEEE. Unmatched junction bases numbered 9, after V lost 7 bases and J lost 5 bases. This CDR3 region has 14 residues. This CDR3 is CASYKDRGAETQYF. The CDR3 region has the DNA TGTGCCAGCTACAAGGACAGGGGTGCTGAGACCCAGTACTTC.

This clonotype was counted only a few times. The chain carries TRBV12-3 or TRBV12-4 and TRBJ1-5; D is ambiguous. Trimming removed 1 base from V and 9 bases from J, with 7 bases in between. CDR3 length: 12 residues. The CDR3 region is CASSLGILPQHF. The CDR3 DNA is TGTGCCAGCAGTTTAGGTATACTGCCCCAGCATTTT.

This clonotype was detected many times. CDR3 sequence reads: CASSQVVGGVTYEQYF. In DNA form, the CDR3 reads TGTGCCAGCAGCCAAGTGGTCGGGGGGGTTACCTACGAGCAGTACTTC. V gene TRBV4-2 combines with J gene TRBJ2-7; TRBD2 matches at 8 bases. Germline V gene sequence: CDR1 LGHNA, CDR2 YNFKEQ. CDR3 length equals 16 residues. J lost 2 bases, V lost 1 base, and 7 bases had no gene match.

On this clonotype: A much larger clone differs by one base, so this may be a read error. The chain has TRBV12-3 or TRBV12-4 and TRBJ2-5; 14 nucleotides match TRBD2. V trimming: 6 bases; J trimming: 7 bases; junction bases outside the gene matches: 7. The CDR3 totals 15 residues. The CDR3 coding sequence is TGTGCCAGCAGACGGGGACTAGCGGGAGTAGGGACCCAGTACTTC. This encodes CASRRGLAGVGTQYF.

The chain uses TRBV21-1 and TRBJ2-1; the table's D call of TRBD1 was not tested on the DNA. TRBV21-1 is a listed pseudogene. The CDR3 runs 18 residues. The CDR3 nucleotides read TGTGCCAGCAGCAAAGGTGCCACAACAGGGGTTGGCTACAATGAGCAGTTCTTC. This codes for CASSKGATTGVGYNEQFF.

The chain combines TRBV5-1 with TRBJ1-1, with a tentative D call TRBD1 (6 bases). The CDR3 runs 14 residues. Germline V lookup: CDR1 SGHRS, CDR2 YFSETQ. V lost 6 bases and J 0 bases, leaving 12 bases between the germline ends. The CDR3 nucleotides are TGCGCCAGCACGGTCACAGGGTTGAACACTGAAGCTTTCTTT. Amino acid sequence: CASTVTGLNTEAFF.

The chain combines TRBV7-3 with TRBJ2-1, with 8 bases matching TRBD2. Germline CDR1 SGHTA, CDR2 FQGTGA. This CDR3 is 16 amino acids long. J was trimmed by 0 bases and V by 1 base; bases with no gene match: 2. CDR3 amino acids: CASSLNGGVSYNEQFF. The CDR3 DNA is TGTGCCAGCAGCTTAAACGGGGGGGTCTCCTACAATGAGCAGTTCTTC.

This clonotype has a count of ten or more. The chain links TRBV29-1 to TRBJ2-1; 8 nucleotides line up with TRBD1. CDR1 is SQVTM, CDR2 ANQGSEA, per germline. The CDR3 has 13 amino acids. V dropped 5 bases and J dropped 4; count of bases not matched to a gene: 4. In DNA form, the CDR3 reads TGCAGCGTTAAACAGGGGGAGTACAATGAGCAGTTCTTC. Its translation is CSVKQGEYNEQFF.

This clonotype was detected a few times. The V and J genes are TRBV12-3 or TRBV12-4 and TRBJ2-1; TRBD2 matches 10 bases. The CDR3 totals 17 residues. The J segment lost 1 base and the V segment lost 4 bases, leaving 7 bases of the junction unmatched. The CDR3 loop reads CASSSLAGAVSYNEQFF. Here the CDR3 DNA reads TGTGCCAGCAGTTCCCTAGCGGGAGCGGTATCCTACAATGAGCAGTTCTTC.

This clonotype occurred a few times. V gene TRBV7-2 combines with J gene TRBJ1-6; D might be TRBD1 (6 bases). The CDR3 is made up of 14 amino acids. Germline V gene lookup returns CDR1 SGHTA and CDR2 FQGNSA. Trimming stripped 6 bases from V and 8 bases from J, with 14 bases between. The DNA of the CDR3 is TGTGCCAGCAGGCGGGACACTGAGGATTCACCCCTCCACTTT. As protein: CASRRDTEDSPLHF.

The chain recombines TRBV28 with TRBJ1-1; maybe TRBD1 (6 bases). V lost 8 bases to trimming and J lost 5 bases, with 24 bases between them. The CDR3 length is 16 residues. Germline V gives CDR1 MDHEN, CDR2 SYDVKM. CDR3: CASSVGGGGYGTEAFF. The CDR3 DNA reads as TGTGCCAGCTCCGTCGGGGGGGGCGGATATGGAACTGAAGCTTTCTTT.

The rearrangement joins TRBV6-2 or TRBV6-3 to TRBJ2-3; 7 positions match TRBD2. V lost 6 bases to trimming and J lost 3 bases; unmatched junction nucleotides: 6. Germline V gene data show CDR1 as MNHEY and CDR2 as SVGEGT. The CDR3 spans 14 residues. In nucleotides, the CDR3 is TGTGCCAGCAGCAAAGGGAGGGAAACAGATACGCAGTATTTT. It translates to CASSKGRETDTQYF.

This clonotype was seen more than once but under ten times. This chain connects TRBV20-1 to TRBJ2-1; tentatively, D is TRBD1 or TRBD2 (5 bases each). There are 16 residues in the CDR3. Per the germline V gene, CDR1 is DFQATT and CDR2 is SNEGSKA (reference sequence). The V end lost 1 base, the J end lost 9 bases, and 22 bases lay between the germline ends. The CDR3 here is CSARVQASPGGSEQFF. In DNA form, the CDR3 reads TGCAGTGCTAGAGTACAGGCCTCTCCTGGGGGTAGTGAGCAGTTCTTC.

This clonotype was detected a few times. The chain employs TRBV7-9 and TRBJ2-5; D remains ambiguous. The CDR3 is 15 amino acids. CDR1 and CDR2 (germline): SEHNR, FQNEAQ (reference sequence). Trimming pared 6 bases from V and 0 bases from J, leaving 14 bases between. CDR3 DNA: TGTGCCAGCAGTTACGACCGCCGGTACCAAGAGACCCAGTACTTC. Protein product: CASSYDRRYQETQYF. Full variable domain (rest looked up from reference TRBV7-9 and TRBJ2-5): DTGVSQNPRHKITKRGQNVTFRCDPISEHNRLYWYRQTLGQGPEFLTYFQNEAQLEKSRLLSDRFSAERPKGSFSTLEIQRTEQGDSAMYLCASSYDRRYQETQYFGPGTRLLVL.

The rearrangement links TRBV12-3 or TRBV12-4 to TRBJ1-5; tentative D call: TRBD1 (5 bases). V lost 3 bases to trimming and J lost 7 bases, with 10 bases between them. The CDR3 spans 13 residues. The CDR3 reads CASSFQGGQPQHF. The DNA of the CDR3 is TGTGCCAGCAGTTTCCAGGGTGGACAGCCCCAGCATTTT.

V is TRBV3-1 and J is TRBJ2-1; 11 bases align to TRBD2. CDR1 is LGHDT, CDR2 YNNKEL, per germline (reference sequence). The CDR3 loop spans 17 amino acids. With V trimmed by 4 bases and J by 5 bases, 10 bases remained unmatched. CDR3 sequence reads: CASSPTFGSGRDNEQFF. The DNA for the CDR3 is TGTGCCAGCAGCCCAACCTTTGGTAGCGGGAGGGACAATGAGCAGTTCTTC.

This clonotype was counted many times. The chain has TRBV5-1 and TRBJ2-7; no reliable D call. The CDR3 is made up of 15 amino acids. Germline values: CDR1 SGHRS, CDR2 YFSETQ. Trimming took 5 bases from V and 0 from J, leaving 15 bases between them. The CDR3: CASRLSVLSSYEQYF. As DNA, the CDR3 is TGCGCCAGCAGATTGTCAGTATTGAGCTCCTACGAGCAGTACTTC.

This clonotype was picked up a small number of times. The chain joins TRBV6-5 to TRBJ2-3, with TRBD1 matching 10 bases. The junction had 10 bases not matched to a gene; V was cut back by 6 bases and J by 4 bases. This CDR3 is built from 16 residues. Germline V gives CDR1 MNHEY, CDR2 SVGAGI. The CDR3 bases are TGTGCCAGCAGCCCTACGACAGGGGGCGGCGCAGATACGCAGTATTTT. The encoded protein is CASSPTTGGGADTQYF.

This clonotype was observed a few times. V is TRBV7-2 and J is TRBJ1-1; 7 bases are shared with TRBD1. Germline-derived CDR1 and CDR2 are SGHTA and FQGNSA. The CDR3 covers 15 residues. The J segment lost 6 bases and the V segment lost 2 bases, leaving 9 bases of the junction unmatched. CDR3 coding DNA: TGTGCCAGCAGCTTAACGAGAACAGGGGTGGCTGAAGCTTTCTTT. This codes for CASSLTRTGVAEAFF.

The J gene is TRBJ1-1, the V gene TRBV29-1, with a possible D match to TRBD1 (6 bases). Trimming left V 4 bases short and J 11 bases short, with 20 bases between. Germline loops: CDR1 SQVTM, CDR2 ANQGSEA. The length of the CDR3 is 13 residues. CDR3 region: CSVGPGARVEAFF. In DNA form, the CDR3 reads TGCAGCGTTGGTCCGGGGGCGCGGGTAGAGGCTTTCTTT.

The chain couples TRBV18 to TRBJ2-7; 7 bases align to TRBD2. Germline V CDR1 and CDR2: KGHSH, LQKENI. With V trimmed by 6 bases and J by 5 bases, 7 bases remained unmatched. This CDR3 has 13 residues. Here the CDR3 reads CASSGGERNEQYF. The CDR3 DNA sequence: TGTGCCAGCTCGGGAGGGGAGAGAAACGAGCAGTACTTC.

This clonotype turned up a few times. J is TRBJ1-4 and V is TRBV20-1; D is perhaps TRBD1 (6 bases). The CDR3 extends over 13 amino acids. Per germline, CDR1 DFQATT and CDR2 SNEGSKA (reference sequence). Trimming removed 5 bases at V and 5 bases at J, with 12 bases between. The CDR3 reads CSAQDSLNEKLFF. The CDR3 DNA reads as TGCAGTGCTCAGGACAGTCTCAATGAAAAACTGTTTTTT.

The chain uses TRBV2 and TRBJ2-5, with D possibly being TRBD1 or TRBD2 (6 bases each). In germline, CDR1 is SNHLY, CDR2 FYNNEI. V was clipped by 3 bases and J by 1 base, with 9 bases between them. The CDR3 spans 14 residues. For the CDR3, the DNA is TGTGCCAGCAGTGAGTGGGGGGCCCAAGAGACCCAGTACTTC. This sequence encodes CASSEWGAQETQYF.